This T cell receptor (beta chain) was recovered during a study of blood T cell repertoires in COVID-19. Study-wide background: COVID-19 samples, acute and convalescent, were from the United States, Italy and Spain. T cells, B-cell-depleted T cells, or PBMCs provided the cDNA or gDNA that served as material.

Participants in the exposed group had met a COVID-19 case in the 2 weeks before joining the study. Per the original methods: Reference gene primer amplification gave nucleated cell count estimates. Sequencing used immunoSEQ multiplex PCR; TCRdb keeps in-frame clones, though not all of them. That table gives V, J and clone size, and the DNA gave D and trimming. The top ten clones hold roughly 3.6% of a sample with 300,000 to 350,000 clones, 90% to 95% of them seen once. V was pared by 0 bases and J by 10 bases, with 12 bases between. The CDR3 sequence is 13 residues long. Germline-derived CDR1 and CDR2 are LNHNV and YYDKDF (reference sequence).

The clonotype originates from a woman in her twenties or thirties who had been exposed to COVID-19. Sequenced input: PBMCs or T cells enriched from blood (not recorded which). This sequence joins TRBV15 and TRBJ1-2; D is unclear. As DNA, the CDR3 is TGTGCCACCAGCAGAGATCGGGCGGGCCTCTACACCTTC. It translates to CATSRDRAGLYTF.